This is a list of T cell receptor beta chains from one sample in a study of graft-versus-host responses after intestinal transplantation. Their antigens are not known. Some clones are missing from TCRdb's copy, which holds only in-frame ones; the method was immunoSEQ multiplex PCR. This sample carries some 86,000 clones, about 90% of them seen once, and the ten largest clones take 5.5% to 7%. Specimen: unstimulated CD8+ T cells sorted from spleen or lymph node cells, collected before intestinal transplant. The receptors here all came from a human donor who received an intestinal transplant. Each CDR3 is given with its conserved first and last residue. The D gene is left open where the match is weak. A row's size may be missing; if present it is once, few, many or a size class.

v_gene	j_gene	abundance	d_gene	CDR3aa	CDR3nt
TRBV28	TRBJ2-1	-	TRBD2	CASSPLAGSSYNEQFF	TGTGCCAGCAGTCCTCTAGCGGGGAGCTCCTACAATGAGCAGTTCTTC
TRBV11-2	TRBJ2-5	once	-	CASRSRGQETQYF	TGTGCCAGCAGAAGCAGGGGTCAAGAGACCCAGTACTTC
TRBV5-3	TRBJ1-2	-	-	CARSFSGNRDHSYGYGF	TGTGCCAGAAGCTTCTCAGGAAACAGGGACCATTCTTATGGCTATGGCTTC
TRBV5-1	TRBJ1-2	-	-	CASSLDTPNYGYTF	TGCGCCAGCAGCTTGGATACACCTAACTATGGCTACACCTTC
TRBV6-1	TRBJ2-7	-	-	CASYPQGADSYEQYF	TGTGCCAGCTACCCTCAAGGGGCAGACTCCTACGAGCAGTACTTC
TRBV2	TRBJ2-7	-	TRBD1	CAMREDRGYEQYF	TGTGCCATGCGAGAGGACAGGGGTTACGAGCAGTACTTC
TRBV7-3	TRBJ1-2	-	TRBD1	CASSPSGGTGRSGYTF	TGTGCCAGCAGCCCGAGCGGGGGGACAGGGAGAAGTGGCTACACCTTC
TRBV9	TRBJ2-1	once	-	CASSLTGSSYNEQFF	TGTGCCAGCAGCCTAACGGGGAGCTCCTACAATGAGCAGTTCTTC
TRBV10-1	TRBJ2-7	-	TRBD1	CASSEGTGAFDEQYF	TGCGCCAGCAGTGAGGGGACAGGGGCATTTGACGAGCAGTACTTC
TRBV6-6	TRBJ1-2	-	-	CASSYSQQAYGYTF	TGTGCCAGCAGTTACTCACAACAGGCCTATGGCTACACCTTC
TRBV28	TRBJ2-2	-	-	CASSLMRPRDTGELFF	TGTGCCAGCAGTTTAATGCGACCGAGGGACACCGGGGAGCTGTTTTTT
TRBV6-1	TRBJ2-7	-	-	CASSEYHGRSYEQYF	TGTGCCAGCAGTGAATATCATGGTAGATCCTACGAGCAGTACTTC
TRBV11-3	TRBJ2-1	-	-	CASSRLEGGNEQFF	TGTGCCAGCAGCCGTCTCGAGGGGGGCAATGAGCAGTTCTTC
TRBV19	TRBJ2-1	-	-	CASSMQQGNRNEQFF	TGTGCCAGTAGTATGCAGCAGGGGAATAGGAATGAGCAGTTCTTC
TRBV4-1	TRBJ2-7	-	-	CASSQDHRGYEQYF	TGCGCCAGCAGCCAAGATCATAGGGGCTACGAGCAGTACTTC
TRBV2	TRBJ2-2	-	TRBD1	CASRRQGGNVGELFF	TGTGCCAGCAGGCGACAGGGGGGTAACGTCGGGGAGCTGTTTTTT
TRBV7-2	TRBJ2-7	-	TRBD2	CASSSPSGIYEQYF	TGTGCCAGCAGCTCCCCTAGCGGTATCTACGAGCAGTACTTC
TRBV27	TRBJ1-2	-	-	CASSYGANYGYTF	TGTGCCAGCAGTTACGGGGCGAACTATGGCTACACCTTC
TRBV7-9	TRBJ1-2	-	-	CASSETRAPNYGYTF	TGTGCCAGCAGCGAAACCAGGGCGCCTAACTATGGCTACACCTTC
TRBV2	TRBJ2-3	-	TRBD2	CARGTSDTDTQYF	TGTGCCAGGGGGACTAGCGACACAGATACGCAGTATTTT
TRBV7-9	TRBJ1-4	-	TRBD1	CASSLGDRGQDEKLFF	TGTGCCAGCAGCTTAGGGGACAGGGGGCAGGATGAAAAACTGTTTTTT
TRBV4-1	TRBJ2-2	-	-	CASSQDGGTGELFF	TGCGCCAGCAGCCAAGATGGGGGGACCGGGGAGCTGTTTTTT
TRBV6-5	TRBJ2-5	-	TRBD2	CASRVRAGEGETQYF	TGTGCCAGCAGAGTTAGGGCGGGAGAGGGGGAGACCCAGTACTTC
TRBV29-1	TRBJ1-1	-	-	CSVVSNTEAFF	TGCAGCGTTGTATCGAACACTGAAGCTTTCTTT
TRBV13	TRBJ2-1	once	TRBD2	CASSLELAGGRANEQFF	TGTGCCAGCAGCTTAGAGCTAGCGGGGGGCCGAGCGAATGAGCAGTTCTTC
TRBV9	TRBJ2-7	-	-	CASSVDEISEWGYEQYF	TGTGCCAGCAGCGTAGATGAAATTTCAGAATGGGGTTACGAGCAGTACTTC
TRBV27	TRBJ2-7	-	-	CASSLGAGGEQYF	TGTGCCAGCAGTTTGGGGGCTGGCGGCGAGCAGTACTTC
TRBV5-6	TRBJ2-3	-	TRBD2	CASSLEGGGTDTQYF	TGTGCCAGCAGCTTGGAGGGAGGGGGCACAGATACGCAGTATTTT
TRBV10-2	TRBJ2-1	-	-	CASKLDTYNEQFF	TGCGCCAGCAAATTGGACACCTACAATGAGCAGTTCTTC
TRBV27	TRBJ1-1	-	-	CASSLYGGTEAFF	TGTGCCAGCAGTTTATATGGGGGCACTGAAGCTTTCTTT
TRBV4-1	TRBJ1-2	-	TRBD1	CASSHPTGAEGYTF	TGCGCCAGCAGCCACCCGACAGGGGCAGAGGGCTACACCTTC
TRBV30	TRBJ2-1	-	-	CAWSESNEQFF	TGTGCCTGGAGTGAGTCTAATGAGCAGTTCTTC
TRBV29-1	TRBJ1-4	-	-	CSVTPGEPNEKLFF	TGCAGCGTGACACCCGGGGAGCCTAATGAAAAACTGTTTTTT
TRBV15	TRBJ2-7	-	-	CATSSLRGEGEQYF	TGTGCCACCAGCAGCTTAAGGGGCGAGGGGGAGCAGTACTTC
TRBV9	TRBJ1-1	-	-	CASSVGGSTEAFF	TGTGCCAGCAGCGTAGGAGGGAGTACGGAAGCTTTCTTT
TRBV2	TRBJ2-5	-	-	CASSEAFRETQYF	TGTGCCAGCAGTGAAGCATTCAGAGAGACCCAGTACTTC